This section outlines one T cell receptor (beta chain) sequence together with its context. TCR beta sequencing was performed on blood CD8+ and CD4+ T cells. Patients with Susac syndrome met diagnostic criteria that were recently defined for definite or probable disease. Negative isolation yielded CD4+ and CD8+ T cells, and FACS enriched TEMRA cells. The data originate from a study of CD8 T cells in Susac syndrome. As for the study in general: Within the sequenced group of Susac syndrome patients, five or six showed active disease and 8 or 9 were in remission.

It was with random hexamers that 0.5 to 1 ug RNA was reverse transcribed. TCRdb itself ran the immunoSEQ multiplex PCR reads through MiXCR, one entry per CDR3 protein. The table records 150,000 or so distinct CDR3 sequences, more than 85% of them present only once. The source of this sequence is a human donor with Susac syndrome. Sample: CD4+ T cells from PBMCs.

The CDR3 coding sequence is TGTGCCAGCAGCAAAATCGCAGGGGACTATGGCTACACCTTC. As protein: CASSKIAGDYGYTF. The rearrangement joins TRBV5-4 to TRBJ1-2, with a weak D call TRBD1 (6 bases). Trimming cost V 4 bases and J 3 bases, with 13 bases left between them. The CDR3 consists of 14 residues. Germline lookup yields CDR1 SGHNT and CDR2 YYREEE (reference sequence).